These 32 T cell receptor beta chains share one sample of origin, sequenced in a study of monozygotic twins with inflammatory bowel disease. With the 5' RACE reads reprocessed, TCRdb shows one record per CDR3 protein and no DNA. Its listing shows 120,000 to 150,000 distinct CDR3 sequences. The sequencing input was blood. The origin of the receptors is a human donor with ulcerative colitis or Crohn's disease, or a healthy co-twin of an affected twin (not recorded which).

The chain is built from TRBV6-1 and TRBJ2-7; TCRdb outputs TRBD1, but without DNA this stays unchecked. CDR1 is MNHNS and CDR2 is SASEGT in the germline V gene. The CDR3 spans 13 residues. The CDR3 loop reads CASNWGLSYEQYF.

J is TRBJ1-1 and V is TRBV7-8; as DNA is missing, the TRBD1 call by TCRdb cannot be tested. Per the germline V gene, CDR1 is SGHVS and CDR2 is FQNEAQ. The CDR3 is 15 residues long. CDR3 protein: CASSPGRGLNTEAFF.

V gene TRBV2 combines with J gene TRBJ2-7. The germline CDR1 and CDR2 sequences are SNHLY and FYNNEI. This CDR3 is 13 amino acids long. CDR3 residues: CASSEATSTEQYF.

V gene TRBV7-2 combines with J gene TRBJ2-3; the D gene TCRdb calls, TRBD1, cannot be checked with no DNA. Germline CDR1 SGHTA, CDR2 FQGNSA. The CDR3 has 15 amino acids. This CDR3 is CASQGRLRDPDTQYF.

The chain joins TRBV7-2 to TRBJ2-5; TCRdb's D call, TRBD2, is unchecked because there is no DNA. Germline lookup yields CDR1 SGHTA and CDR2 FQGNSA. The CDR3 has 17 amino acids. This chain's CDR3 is CASSLAASSGGAETQYF.

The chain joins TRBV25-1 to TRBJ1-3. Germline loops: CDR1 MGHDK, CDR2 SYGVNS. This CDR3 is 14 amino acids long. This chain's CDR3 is CASSAAGGGNTIYF.

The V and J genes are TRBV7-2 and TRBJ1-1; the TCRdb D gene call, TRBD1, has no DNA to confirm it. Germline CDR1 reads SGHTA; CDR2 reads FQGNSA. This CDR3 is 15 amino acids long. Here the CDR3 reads CASSSQQGGNTEAFF.

The chain's CDR3 is CSARSSANTGELFF. The rearrangement uses TRBV20-1 and TRBJ2-2. Looked up from germline, CDR1 is DFQATT and CDR2 is SNEGSKA (reference sequence). The CDR3 has 14 amino acids.

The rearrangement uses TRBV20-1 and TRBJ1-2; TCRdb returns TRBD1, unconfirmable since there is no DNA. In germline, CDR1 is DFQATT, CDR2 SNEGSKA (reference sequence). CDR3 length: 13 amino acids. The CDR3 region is CSASRQGACGYTF.

CDR3 region: CSAREGGSYEQYF. This chain joins TRBV20-1 and TRBJ2-7; TCRdb's D call of TRBD1 is untestable without DNA. The V gene's germline CDR1 is DFQATT and CDR2 SNEGSKA (reference sequence). This CDR3 is 13 amino acids long.

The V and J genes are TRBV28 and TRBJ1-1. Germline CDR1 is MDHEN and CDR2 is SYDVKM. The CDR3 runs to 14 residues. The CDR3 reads CASSQDGRNTEAFF.

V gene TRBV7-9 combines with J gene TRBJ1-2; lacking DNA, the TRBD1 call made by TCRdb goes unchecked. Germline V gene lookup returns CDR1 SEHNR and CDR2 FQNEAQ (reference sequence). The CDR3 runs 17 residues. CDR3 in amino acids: CASSSPGTGISNYGYTF.

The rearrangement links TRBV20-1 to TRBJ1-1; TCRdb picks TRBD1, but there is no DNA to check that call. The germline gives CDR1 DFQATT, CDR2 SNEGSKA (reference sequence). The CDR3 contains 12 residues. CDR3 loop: CRVDMPNTEAFF.

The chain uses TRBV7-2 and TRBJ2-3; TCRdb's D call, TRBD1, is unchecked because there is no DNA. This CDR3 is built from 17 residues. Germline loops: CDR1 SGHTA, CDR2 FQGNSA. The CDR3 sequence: CASSPLMGGGLTDTQYF.

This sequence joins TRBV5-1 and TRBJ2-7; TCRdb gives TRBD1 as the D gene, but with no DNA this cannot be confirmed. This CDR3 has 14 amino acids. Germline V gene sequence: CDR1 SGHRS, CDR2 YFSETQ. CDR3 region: CASIRAPGAYEQYF. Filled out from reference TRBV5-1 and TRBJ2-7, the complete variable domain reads KAGVTQTPRYLIKTRGQQVTLSCSPISGHRSVSWYQQTPGQGLQFLFEYFSETQRNKGNFPGRFSGRQFSNSRSEMNVSTLELGDSALYLCASIRAPGAYEQYFGPGTRLTVT.

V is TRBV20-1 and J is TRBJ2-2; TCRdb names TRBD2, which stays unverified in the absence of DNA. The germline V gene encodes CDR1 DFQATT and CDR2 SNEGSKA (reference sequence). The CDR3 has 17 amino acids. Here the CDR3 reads CSARAEGQFSNTGELFF.

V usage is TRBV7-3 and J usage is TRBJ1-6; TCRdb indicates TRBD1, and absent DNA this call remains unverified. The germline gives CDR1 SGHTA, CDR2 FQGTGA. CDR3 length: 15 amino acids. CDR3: CASSRWPGLGSPLHF.

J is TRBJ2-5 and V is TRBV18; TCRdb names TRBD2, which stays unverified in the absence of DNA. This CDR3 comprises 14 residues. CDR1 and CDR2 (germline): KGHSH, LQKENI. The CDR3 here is CASSMTRGQETQYF.

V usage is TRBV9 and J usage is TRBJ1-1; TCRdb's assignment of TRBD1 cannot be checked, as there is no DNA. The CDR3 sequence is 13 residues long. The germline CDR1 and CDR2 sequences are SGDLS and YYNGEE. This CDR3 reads CASSVEAGYEAFF.

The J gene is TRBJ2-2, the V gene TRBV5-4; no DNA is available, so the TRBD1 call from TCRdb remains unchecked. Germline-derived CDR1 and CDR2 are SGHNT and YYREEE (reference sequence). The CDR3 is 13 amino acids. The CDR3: CASRSDSNGELFF.

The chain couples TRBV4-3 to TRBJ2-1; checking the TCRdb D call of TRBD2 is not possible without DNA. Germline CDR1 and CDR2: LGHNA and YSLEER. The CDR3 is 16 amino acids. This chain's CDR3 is CASSQGARGSYNEQFF.

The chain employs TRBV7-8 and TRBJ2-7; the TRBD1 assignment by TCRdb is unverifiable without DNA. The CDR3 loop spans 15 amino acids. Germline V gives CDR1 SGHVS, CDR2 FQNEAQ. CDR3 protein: CASSFRGSSAYEQYF.

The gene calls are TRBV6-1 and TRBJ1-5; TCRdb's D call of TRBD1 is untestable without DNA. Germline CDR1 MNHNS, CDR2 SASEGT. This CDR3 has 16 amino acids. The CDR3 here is CASSEGQGLRNQPQHF.

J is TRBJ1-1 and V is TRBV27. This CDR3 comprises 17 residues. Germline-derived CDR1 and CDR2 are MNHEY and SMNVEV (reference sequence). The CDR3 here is CASRFLSLGLRNTEAFF.

The CDR3 loop is CASSLGQIYSSTDTQYF. The rearrangement uses TRBV27 and TRBJ2-3. Per the germline V gene, CDR1 is MNHEY and CDR2 is SMNVEV (reference sequence). CDR3 length equals 17 residues.

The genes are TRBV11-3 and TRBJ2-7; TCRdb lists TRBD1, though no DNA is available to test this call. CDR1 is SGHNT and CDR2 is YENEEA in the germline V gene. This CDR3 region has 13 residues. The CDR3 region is CASSYTTGNEQYF.

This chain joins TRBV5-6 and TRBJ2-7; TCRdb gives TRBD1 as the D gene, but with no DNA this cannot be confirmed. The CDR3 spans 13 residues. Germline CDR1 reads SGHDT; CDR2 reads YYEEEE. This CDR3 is CASKGGWSYEQYF.

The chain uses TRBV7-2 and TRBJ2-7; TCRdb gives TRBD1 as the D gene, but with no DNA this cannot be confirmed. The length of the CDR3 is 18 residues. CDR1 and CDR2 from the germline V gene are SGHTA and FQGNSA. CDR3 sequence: CASSLAGQGVGGDYEQYF.

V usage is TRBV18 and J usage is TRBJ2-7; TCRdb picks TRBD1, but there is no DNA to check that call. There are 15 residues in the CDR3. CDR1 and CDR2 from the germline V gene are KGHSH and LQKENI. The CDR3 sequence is CASSFTGNLPYEQYF.

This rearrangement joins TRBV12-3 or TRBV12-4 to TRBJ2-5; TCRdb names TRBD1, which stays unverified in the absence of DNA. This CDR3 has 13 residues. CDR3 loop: CASTPDEGETQYF.

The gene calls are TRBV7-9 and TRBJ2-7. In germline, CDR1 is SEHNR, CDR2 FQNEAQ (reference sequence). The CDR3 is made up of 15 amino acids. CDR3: CASSPHPTVTYEQYF.

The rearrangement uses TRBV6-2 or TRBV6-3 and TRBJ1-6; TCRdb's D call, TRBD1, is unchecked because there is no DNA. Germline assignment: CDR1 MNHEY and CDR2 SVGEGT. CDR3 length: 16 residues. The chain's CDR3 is CASSYDGTGGNSPLHF.